One sample yielded the 19 T cell receptor beta chains listed below, sequenced in a study of cytomegalovirus exposure and HLA in healthy donors. It was with 60 Vbeta and 13 Jbeta primers that the PCR ran. Assay: immunoSEQ multiplex PCR; the TCRdb copy retains only in-frame clones and omits some. The table records 85,000 to 100,000 clones, 78% of them present only once. The sample taken for sequencing was PBMCs. All receptors come from a middle-aged woman in good health and CMV-seropositive.

The chain couples TRBV5-1 to TRBJ2-3; TRBD1 matches at 7 bases. This CDR3 region has 14 residues. The J segment lost 0 bases and the V segment lost 4 bases, leaving 2 bases of the junction unmatched. Germline V gene data show CDR1 as SGHRS and CDR2 as YFSETQ. The CDR3 is CASSPGQSTDTQYF. DNA for the CDR3: TGCGCCAGCAGCCCGGGACAGAGCACAGATACGCAGTATTTT.

The chain joins TRBV5-4 to TRBJ2-5; 8 positions agree with TRBD1. The V gene end was trimmed by 2 bases and the J gene end by 9 bases; junction bases not matched to a gene: 9. This CDR3 has 14 amino acids. Germline V gene sequence: CDR1 SGHNT, CDR2 YYREEE (reference sequence). The CDR3 is CASSLTGTGNSQYF. The CDR3 coding sequence is TGTGCCAGCAGCTTAACCGGGACAGGAAATTCCCAGTACTTC.

The chain combines TRBV18 with TRBJ2-5; 7 bases map to TRBD2. CDR1 is KGHSH and CDR2 is LQKENI in the germline V gene. The CDR3 is 15 residues long. V lost 3 bases to trimming and J lost 4 bases; unmatched junction nucleotides: 8. CDR3: CASSPPGLVSETQYF. CDR3 in DNA: TGTGCCAGCTCACCCCCCGGACTAGTCTCAGAGACCCAGTACTTC.

V is TRBV9 and J is TRBJ2-7; 8 bases are a match to TRBD1. CDR1 is SGDLS and CDR2 is YYNGEE in the germline V gene. CDR3 size: 15 residues. V lost 3 bases and J lost 3; bases outside the gene matches: 8. CDR3 loop: CASSGGQVGIYEQYF. Here the CDR3 DNA reads TGTGCCAGCAGCGGGGGACAGGTGGGGATCTACGAGCAGTACTTC.

This clone was seen a handful of times. The chain uses TRBV6-6 and TRBJ2-1; the match to TRBD1 covers 12 bases. CDR1 MNHNY and CDR2 SVGAGI come from the germline V gene (reference sequence). Unmatched junction bases numbered 2, after V lost 2 bases and J lost 6 bases. There are 15 residues in the CDR3. The CDR3 region is CASSYLGQGANEQFF. CDR3 nucleotide sequence: TGTGCCAGCAGTTACCTGGGACAGGGGGCCAATGAGCAGTTCTTC.

V usage is TRBV19 and J usage is TRBJ1-2, with 10 bases fitting TRBD1. Unmatched junction bases numbered 6, after V lost 4 bases and J lost 4 bases. The CDR3 extends over 15 amino acids. Germline V lookup: CDR1 LNHDA, CDR2 SQIVND (reference sequence). CDR3 sequence (DNA): TGTGCCAGTAGTAGGTCAGGACAGGGGGTCTATGGCTACACCTTC. Translated: CASSRSGQGVYGYTF.

This sequence joins TRBV30 and TRBJ2-5; 7 bases map to TRBD2. The CDR3 contains 14 residues. The germline V gene has CDR1 GTSNPN and CDR2 SVGIG (reference sequence). V trimming: 2 bases; J trimming: 4 bases; junction bases outside the gene matches: 7. The CDR3 here is CAWSRRGFRETQYF. The CDR3 nucleotides read TGTGCCTGGAGTAGGCGGGGGTTCAGAGAGACCCAGTACTTC.

This clone was found a few times. The chain recombines TRBV30 with TRBJ1-1; unclear D gene. Trimming removed 7 bases at V and 5 bases at J, with 11 bases between. This CDR3 spans 11 amino acids. Germline V lookup: CDR1 GTSNPN, CDR2 SVGIG (reference sequence). The DNA for the CDR3 is TGTGCCTTTACTGGCGGGACTGAAGCTTTCTTT. Amino acid sequence: CAFTGGTEAFF.

The V and J genes are TRBV7-9 and TRBJ2-3; 7 nucleotides line up with TRBD2. Germline CDR1 and CDR2: SEHNR and FQNEAQ (reference sequence). This CDR3 is built from 15 residues. The V and J ends lost 5 bases and 0 bases, in that order; junction bases with no gene match: 5. DNA for the CDR3: TGTGCCAGCAGCGCCCAAGCGGGAAGCACAGATACGCAGTATTTT. This encodes CASSAQAGSTDTQYF.

V usage is TRBV28 and J usage is TRBJ1-1; possible D gene TRBD1, 6 bases. The CDR3 runs 15 residues. Germline V gene sequence: CDR1 MDHEN, CDR2 SYDVKM. Trimming shortened V by 6 bases and J by 3 bases, and 17 bases separated the two germline ends. The CDR3 DNA reads as TGTGCCAGCAGCCTGGCGGGGGGCGTAGACACTGAAGCTTTCTTT. Translation gives CASSLAGGVDTEAFF.

This rearrangement joins TRBV9 to TRBJ2-1; 8 nucleotides line up with TRBD2. J lost 4 bases, V lost 1 base, and 10 bases had no gene match. The CDR3 totals 17 residues. CDR1 is SGDLS and CDR2 is YYNGEE in the germline V gene. The CDR3 bases are TGTGCCAGCAGCGTAAGGGGAAGCGGGAGTACTTACAATGAGCAGTTCTTC. Its translation is CASSVRGSGSTYNEQFF.

The chain links TRBV6-6 to TRBJ1-3; the D gene is possibly TRBD1 (6 bases). The V gene's germline CDR1 is MNHNY and CDR2 SVGAGI (reference sequence). The V end lost 7 bases, the J end lost 0 bases, and 16 bases lay between the germline ends. This CDR3 has 16 amino acids. CDR3 nucleotide sequence: TGTGCCAGCACCACCCTACAGGGTACCTCTGGAAACACCATATATTTT. Translation: CASTTLQGTSGNTIYF.

The chain combines TRBV6-6 with TRBJ1-1; TRBD1 matches 9 bases. CDR1 MNHNY and CDR2 SVGAGI come from the germline V gene (reference sequence). The V and J ends lost 6 bases and 6 bases, in that order; junction bases with no gene match: 8. This CDR3 comprises 14 residues. CDR3 residues: CASRRGQGSPEAFF. Written as DNA, the CDR3 is TGTGCCAGCAGGAGGGGACAGGGATCGCCTGAAGCTTTCTTT.

This rearrangement joins TRBV4-1 to TRBJ2-3, with D maybe TRBD1 (6 bases). CDR1 and CDR2 from the germline V gene are MGHRA and YSYEKL. This CDR3 contains 17 residues. V shed 0 bases and J shed 0 bases, with 13 bases lying between them. CDR3 residues: CASSQDLVGTSTDTQYF. The DNA of the CDR3 is TGCGCCAGCAGCCAAGATCTAGTTGGGACAAGCACAGATACGCAGTATTTT.

The chain recombines TRBV28 with TRBJ1-2, with 9 bases that match TRBD1. Germline V lookup: CDR1 MDHEN, CDR2 SYDVKM. This CDR3 has 13 residues. Germline trimming cut 4 bases from V and 8 bases from J; bases unmatched to any gene: 5. The CDR3 sequence is CASSSQGAWGYTF. DNA for the CDR3: TGTGCCAGCAGTTCACAGGGGGCATGGGGCTACACCTTC.

V is TRBV19 and J is TRBJ2-7; D might be TRBD2 (5 bases). CDR1 is LNHDA, CDR2 SQIVND, per germline (reference sequence). The CDR3 runs 14 residues. Trimming cost V 2 bases and J 1 base, with 9 bases left between them. The CDR3 loop is CASSITGGSYEQYF. The CDR3 nucleotides are TGTGCCAGTAGTATAACGGGCGGGTCCTACGAGCAGTACTTC.

This chain links TRBV7-9 with TRBJ2-2, with TRBD2 matching over 10 bases. The V and J ends lost 5 bases and 4 bases, in that order; junction bases with no gene match: 10. The CDR3 has 17 residues. Germline V gene data show CDR1 as SEHNR and CDR2 as FQNEAQ (reference sequence). CDR3: CASSPRGLAGATGELFF. In DNA form, the CDR3 reads TGTGCCAGCAGCCCCAGAGGGCTAGCGGGAGCCACCGGGGAGCTGTTTTTT.

The chain is built from TRBV5-6 and TRBJ2-7; no clear D. Trimming cost V 0 bases and J 7 bases, with 20 bases left between them. This CDR3 spans 16 amino acids. From germline, CDR1 is SGHDT and CDR2 YYEEEE. The CDR3 is CASSLGVVTGFGEQYF. The CDR3 DNA reads as TGTGCCAGCAGCTTGGGGGTGGTGACGGGTTTCGGGGAGCAGTACTTC.

The gene calls are TRBV28 and TRBJ2-1; 8 bases line up with TRBD2. V was pared by 6 bases and J by 5 bases, with 12 bases of the junction left unmatched. Germline V gene data show CDR1 as MDHEN and CDR2 as SYDVKM. The CDR3 length is 16 residues. The CDR3 loop is CASRAQAGVPHNEQFF. The CDR3, as DNA: TGTGCCAGCAGGGCTCAAGCGGGAGTCCCCCACAATGAGCAGTTCTTC. Full variable domain (missing parts from reference TRBV28 and TRBJ2-1): DVKVTQSSRYLVKRTGEKVFLECVQDMDHENMFWYRQDPGLGLRLIYFSYDVKMKEKGDIPEGYSVSREKKERFSLILESASTNQTSMYLCASRAQAGVPHNEQFFGPGTRLTVL.